One and the same sample provided the 32 T cell receptor beta chains below, sequenced in a study of T cells after somatic rescue of genetic block. Produced via immunoSEQ multiplex PCR; TCRdb's table is partial and in-frame only. The table shows under 7,500 clones, with about 80% occurring only once. Sequenced sample: peripheral blood mononuclear cells (PBMCs). All receptors come from a boy aged 10-17 years.

This chain connects TRBV18 to TRBJ1-5; D unresolved. The CDR3 contains 14 residues. The V gene lost 4 bases and the J gene lost 0 bases, with 7 bases spanning the gap. Per germline, CDR1 KGHSH and CDR2 LQKENI. The CDR3 spells CASSQGFSNQPQHF. In DNA, the CDR3 is TGTGCCAGCTCACAGGGTTTTAGCAATCAGCCCCAGCATTTT.

The J gene is TRBJ1-2, the V gene TRBV11-3; TRBD1 is a possible D gene (5 bases). Trimming cost V 5 bases and J 3 bases, with 7 bases left between them. CDR1 SGHNT and CDR2 YENEEA come from the germline V gene. The CDR3 extends over 12 amino acids. The CDR3 is CASSRGDYGYTF. The CDR3 DNA follows: TGTGCCAGCAGCCGAGGGGACTATGGCTACACCTTC.

The chain is built from TRBV10-3 and TRBJ2-4; no clear D gene. V lost 0 bases and J 0 bases, leaving 15 bases between the germline ends. Germline assignment: CDR1 ENHRY and CDR2 SYGVKD. The CDR3 runs to 18 residues. CDR3 region: CAISESPQTASAKNIQYF. The CDR3 DNA sequence: TGTGCCATCAGTGAGTCCCCTCAGACGGCCTCAGCCAAAAACATTCAGTACTTC.

V usage is TRBV11-2 and J usage is TRBJ2-1; D may correspond to TRBD1 or TRBD2 (6 bases each). Trimming removed 5 bases from V and 4 bases from J, with 18 bases in between. CDR3 length: 16 amino acids. Germline CDR1 reads SGHAT; CDR2 reads FQNNGV. This chain's CDR3 is CASSPKRGVTYNEQFF. The CDR3 DNA is TGTGCCAGCAGCCCAAAAAGGGGGGTCACATACAATGAGCAGTTCTTC.

V and J are TRBV5-1 and TRBJ1-3; no firm D call. Looked up from germline, CDR1 is SGHRS and CDR2 is YFSETQ. CDR3 length equals 14 residues. Trimming took off 3 bases at V and 0 bases at J, with 7 bases between the two ends. The CDR3 protein is CASSSSDSGNTIYF. DNA of the CDR3: TGCGCCAGCAGCTCTTCGGACTCTGGAAACACCATATATTTT.

The chain employs TRBV18 and TRBJ2-3; no definite D call. V lost 6 bases, J lost 0 bases, and 7 bases lay in between. CDR3 length equals 13 residues. Germline values: CDR1 KGHSH, CDR2 LQKENI. The CDR3 region is CASSPESTDTQYF. In DNA form, the CDR3 reads TGTGCCAGCTCCCCCGAGAGCACAGATACGCAGTATTTT.

The J gene is TRBJ2-7, the V gene TRBV14; TRBD2 matches 7 bases. The CDR3 extends over 14 amino acids. The junction had 4 bases not matched to a gene; V was cut back by 5 bases and J by 0 bases. CDR1 is SGHDN, CDR2 FVKESK, per germline. CDR3 residues: CASSWGGSSYEQYF. CDR3 in DNA: TGTGCCAGCAGCTGGGGGGGGAGCTCCTACGAGCAGTACTTC.

The genes are TRBV7-9 and TRBJ1-2; D possibly corresponds to TRBD1 (6 bases). Trimming pared 4 bases from V and 2 bases from J, leaving 14 bases between. Looked up from germline, CDR1 is SEHNR and CDR2 is FQNEAQ (reference sequence). This CDR3 contains 15 residues. CDR3 residues: CASSSRVGQNYGYTF. For the CDR3, the DNA is TGTGCCAGCAGCTCTAGGGTTGGACAGAACTATGGCTACACCTTC. Looking up the rest from reference TRBV7-9 and TRBJ1-2 gives the full variable domain: DTGVSQNPRHKITKRGQNVTFRCDPISEHNRLYWYRQTLGQGPEFLTYFQNEAQLEKSRLLSDRFSAERPKGSFSTLEIQRTEQGDSAMYLCASSSRVGQNYGYTFGSGTRLTVV.

The genes are TRBV27 and TRBJ2-7; D gene uncertain. Germline V gene data show CDR1 as MNHEY and CDR2 as SMNVEV (reference sequence). V was clipped by 2 bases and J by 2 bases, with 7 bases between them. The CDR3 contains 13 residues. Here the CDR3 reads CASSLARAYEQYF. CDR3 nucleotides: TGTGCCAGCAGTTTAGCCCGGGCCTACGAGCAGTACTTC.

This clone was observed a handful of times. The rearrangement joins TRBV7-2 to TRBJ1-2; maybe TRBD1 (5 bases). The ends were cut back, 5 bases at V and 8 bases at J, with 15 bases in the middle. The CDR3 extends over 13 amino acids. Per the germline V gene, CDR1 is SGHTA and CDR2 is FQGNSA. This CDR3 reads CASSGYQGTGYTF. CDR3 DNA sequence: TGTGCCAGCAGCGGTTATCAGGGTACAGGCTACACCTTC. Based on the CDR3 plus reference TRBV7-2 and TRBJ1-2, the full variable domain is GAGVSQSPSNKVTEKGKDVELRCDPISGHTALYWYRQSLGQGLEFLIYFQGNSAPDKSGLPSDRFSAERTGGSVSTLTIQRTQQEDSAVYLCASSGYQGTGYTFGSGTRLTVV.

This chain joins TRBV13 and TRBJ1-1, with D uncertain. Germline loops: CDR1 PRHDT, CDR2 FYEKMQ (reference sequence). This CDR3 spans 14 amino acids. V was trimmed by 0 bases and J by 5 bases, leaving 10 bases between them. The CDR3 loop is CASSLGGRVTEAFF. In nucleotides, the CDR3 is TGTGCCAGCAGCTTAGGGGGCCGGGTGACTGAAGCTTTCTTT.

This chain joins TRBV7-6 and TRBJ1-3; the D is unclear. From germline, CDR1 is SGHVS and CDR2 FNYEAQ. V dropped 5 bases and J dropped 0 bases, with 17 bases sitting between them. CDR3 length: 17 amino acids. CDR3 residues: CASSPRPVGYSGNTIYF. CDR3 bases: TGTGCCAGCAGCCCCCGTCCGGTGGGCTACTCTGGAAACACCATATATTTT.

The chain employs TRBV18 and TRBJ2-3; 8 bases agree with TRBD2. In germline, CDR1 is KGHSH, CDR2 LQKENI. V was pared by 2 bases and J by 1 base, with 14 bases of the junction left unmatched. The CDR3 has 19 residues. CDR3 nucleotide sequence: TGTGCCAGCTCACCAATCTCAGCGGGAGTAACGTCCCGCACAGATACGCAGTATTTT. Protein product: CASSPISAGVTSRTDTQYF.

The chain has TRBV28 and TRBJ2-1; D is ambiguous. This CDR3 contains 12 residues. Trimming removed 2 bases at V and 7 bases at J, with 6 bases between. Germline values: CDR1 MDHEN, CDR2 SYDVKM. CDR3 loop: CASSLRSNEQFF. CDR3 DNA sequence: TGTGCCAGCAGTTTACGGTCAAATGAGCAGTTCTTC. Drawing the rest from reference TRBV28 and TRBJ2-1, the complete variable domain is DVKVTQSSRYLVKRTGEKVFLECVQDMDHENMFWYRQDPGLGLRLIYFSYDVKMKEKGDIPEGYSVSREKKERFSLILESASTNQTSMYLCASSLRSNEQFFGPGTRLTVL.

V is TRBV5-4 and J is TRBJ2-3; TRBD2 agrees at 8 bases. With V trimmed by 4 bases and J by 0 bases, 4 bases remained unmatched. The CDR3 is made up of 15 amino acids. Germline CDR1 is SGHNT and CDR2 is YYREEE (reference sequence). CDR3 coding DNA: TGTGCCAGCAGCACGGCTAGCGGGAGCACAGATACGCAGTATTTT. This gives the protein CASSTASGSTDTQYF.

This clone has just one count. The V and J genes are TRBV5-4 and TRBJ2-5, with 10 bases identical to TRBD2. The germline V gene has CDR1 SGHNT and CDR2 YYREEE (reference sequence). The CDR3 totals 17 residues. Trimming removed 0 bases from V and 4 bases from J; junction bases left unmatched: 9. The CDR3 DNA reads as TGTGCCAGCAGCTTGGCCCCAATAGCGGGGGGAAGAGAGACCCAGTACTTC. Translation gives CASSLAPIAGGRETQYF.

The chain uses TRBV4-2 and TRBJ1-2; D may be TRBD1 (6 bases). The germline V gene encodes CDR1 LGHNA and CDR2 YNFKEQ. The CDR3 sequence is 15 residues long. The ends were cut back, 3 bases at V and 5 bases at J, with 16 bases in the middle. The CDR3 nucleotides are TGTGCCAGCAGCCAGGACGTGACAGGCGAATATGGCTACACCTTC. Its translation: CASSQDVTGEYGYTF.

This clone has just one count. The chain combines TRBV5-1 with TRBJ2-7; D is possibly TRBD1 (6 bases). Germline V CDR1 and CDR2: SGHRS, YFSETQ. This CDR3 is built from 12 residues. The ends were cut back, 2 bases at V and 6 bases at J, with 9 bases in the middle. Written as DNA, the CDR3 is TGCGCCAGCAGCTTCACAGGGTCCGAGCAGTACTTC. Protein: CASSFTGSEQYF.

This clone was detected a few times. This chain uses TRBV29-1 with TRBJ1-1; D remains unclear. Germline CDR1 SQVTM, CDR2 ANQGSEA. V dropped 4 bases and J dropped 8 bases, with 8 bases sitting between them. This CDR3 spans 10 amino acids. CDR3 sequence: CSVVQPEAFF. CDR3 nucleotide sequence: TGCAGCGTTGTACAGCCCGAAGCTTTCTTT.

On this clone itself: Other DNA sequences of this sample code for an identical CDR3. The V gene is TRBV4-2, the J gene TRBJ1-2, with TRBD1 matching 11 bases. Germline-derived CDR1 and CDR2 are LGHNA and YNFKEQ. The CDR3 is made up of 14 amino acids. The V gene end was trimmed by 4 bases and the J gene end by 8 bases; junction bases not matched to a gene: 6. The CDR3 DNA reads as TGTGCCAGCAGCCCCGGACAGGGGGCGGAGGGCTACACCTTC. This sequence encodes CASSPGQGAEGYTF.

In this sample, this clone turned up once. The rearrangement joins TRBV7-3 to TRBJ2-1, with 9 bases lining up with TRBD1. V shed 5 bases and J 7 bases; nucleotides not matched to a gene: 12. CDR3 length equals 16 residues. Germline V gene data show CDR1 as SGHTA and CDR2 as FQGTGA. CDR3 DNA: TGTGCCAGCAGCAGCACCGGGACAGGGAAGAGGAATGAGCAGTTCTTC. Its translation: CASSSTGTGKRNEQFF.

The rearrangement joins TRBV5-1 to TRBJ2-3, with 13 positions matching TRBD2. Trimming removed 2 bases from V and 5 bases from J; junction bases left unmatched: 11. Germline V CDR1 and CDR2: SGHRS, YFSETQ. This CDR3 has 18 residues. The chain's CDR3 is CASSLATSGGAVEDTQYF. In DNA form, the CDR3 reads TGCGCCAGCAGCTTAGCAACTAGCGGGGGGGCCGTCGAAGATACGCAGTATTTT.

In this sample, this clone turned up once. The V and J genes are TRBV6-5 and TRBJ2-3, with TRBD1 as a possible D gene (6 bases). The V end was cut by 8 bases, the J end by 8 bases, with 17 bases between. This CDR3 has 13 residues. Germline assignment: CDR1 MNHEY and CDR2 SVGAGI. CDR3 DNA sequence: TGTGCCAGCGCCTCGCAGGGGTTTGGTACGCAGTATTTT. It specifies CASASQGFGTQYF.

The rearrangement links TRBV27 to TRBJ1-1; the match to TRBD1 covers 9 bases. The V gene end was trimmed by 6 bases and the J gene end by 6 bases; junction bases not matched to a gene: 5. From germline, CDR1 is MNHEY and CDR2 SMNVEV (reference sequence). The length of the CDR3 is 13 residues. The CDR3: CASRGQGTAEAFF. In nucleotides, the CDR3 is TGTGCCAGCAGGGGACAGGGTACCGCTGAAGCTTTCTTT.

The chain's CDR3 is CATLAGGHTGELFF. CDR3 in DNA: TGTGCCACATTAGCGGGAGGTCATACCGGGGAGCTGTTTTTT. The V gene is TRBV6-1, the J gene TRBJ2-2; 10 bases agree with TRBD2. This CDR3 region has 14 residues. V lost 10 bases to trimming and J lost 5 bases; unmatched junction nucleotides: 7. Germline V CDR1 and CDR2: MNHNS, SASEGT.

The genes are TRBV7-2 and TRBJ1-2; 8 bases agree with TRBD1. CDR3 length: 14 amino acids. Germline lookup yields CDR1 SGHTA and CDR2 FQGNSA. V shed 5 bases, J shed 9 bases, and the junction held 11 bases outside the gene matches. This CDR3 reads CASSQDRVRSSYTF. CDR3 in DNA: TGTGCCAGCAGCCAGGACAGGGTTCGATCGAGCTACACCTTC.

The rearrangement uses TRBV10-1 and TRBJ2-7; D not certain. The CDR3 is made up of 11 amino acids. Germline V gene sequence: CDR1 WNHNN, CDR2 SYGVQD (reference sequence). Trimming pared 9 bases from V and 0 bases from J, leaving 6 bases between. The CDR3: CARIRSYEQYF. The CDR3 DNA reads as TGCGCCAGAATTCGCTCCTACGAGCAGTACTTC.

The rearrangement joins TRBV9 to TRBJ1-6, with D possibly being TRBD1 (6 bases). Trimming took 0 bases from V and 9 from J, leaving 16 bases between them. Germline CDR1 reads SGDLS; CDR2 reads YYNGEE. CDR3 length: 16 amino acids. In DNA form, the CDR3 reads TGTGCCAGCAGCGTAGGAAACGGGGGCCGGGGTTCACCCCTCCACTTT. Translating it yields CASSVGNGGRGSPLHF.

The rearrangement uses TRBV5-4 and TRBJ1-1, with D hard to call. Deletions cut 0 bases from V and 0 bases from J, with 3 bases between. In germline, CDR1 is SGHNT, CDR2 YYREEE (reference sequence). The CDR3 runs to 13 residues. The CDR3 coding sequence is TGTGCCAGCAGCTTGGCCGTGAACACTGAAGCTTTCTTT. Amino acid sequence: CASSLAVNTEAFF.

The rearrangement joins TRBV28 to TRBJ1-1; 7 nucleotides agree with TRBD1. This CDR3 contains 15 residues. The germline V gene encodes CDR1 MDHEN and CDR2 SYDVKM. V lost 1 base to trimming and J lost 7 bases; unmatched junction nucleotides: 9. CDR3 bases: TGTGCCAGCAGTTTATCCCCCTGGACAGGAGGTGAAGCTTTCTTT. Translated, it gives CASSLSPWTGGEAFF.

This sequence joins TRBV7-2 and TRBJ2-2; 10 bases are shared with TRBD2. From germline, CDR1 is SGHTA and CDR2 FQGNSA. The CDR3 spans 17 residues. With 5 bases clipped from V and 6 bases from J, the junction kept 12 bases outside the gene matches. CDR3 nucleotides: TGTGCCAGCAGCCCGAATCCGGGACTAGCGTTTTCCGGGGAGCTGTTTTTT. As protein: CASSPNPGLAFSGELFF. Using reference TRBV7-2 and TRBJ2-2 for the parts outside the CDR3, the full variable domain is GAGVSQSPSNKVTEKGKDVELRCDPISGHTALYWYRQSLGQGLEFLIYFQGNSAPDKSGLPSDRFSAERTGGSVSTLTIQRTQQEDSAVYLCASSPNPGLAFSGELFFGEGSRLTVL.

This chain connects TRBV21-1 to TRBJ1-2; the DNA was not compared with TRBD1, the D call given in the table. TRBV21-1 is a pseudogene. The CDR3 has 14 amino acids. The CDR3: CASSKTGTDLGVTF. DNA of the CDR3: TGTGCCAGCAGCAAGACCGGGACAGACCTAGGGGTGACCTTC.